This TCR beta chain was profiled in a study of OX40 agonist ivuxolimab in advanced cancers. Study overall: Ivuxolimab, which patients received intravenously every 2 weeks, was dosed at 0.01 to 10 mg/kg.

Produced via immunoSEQ multiplex PCR; TCRdb's table is partial and in-frame only. The sample holds about 55,000 clones, 88% seen once. Systemic immunosuppression or a history of autoimmune disease excluded patients. Germline-derived CDR1 and CDR2 are SGHDT and YYEEEE. V was pared by 3 bases and J by 1 base, with 3 bases of the junction left unmatched. The CDR3 runs 15 residues. The chain carries TRBV5-6 and TRBJ2-7; 11 bases match TRBD2. Specimen: CD4+ or CD8+ T cells sorted from blood, collected in a trial of the OX40 agonist ivuxolimab. The receptor was derived from an adult with an advanced solid tumor such as melanoma, head and neck, liver or kidney cancer. The CDR3 protein is CASSSRLAGSYEQYF. The CDR3 nucleotides are TGTGCCAGCAGCTCCCGACTAGCGGGGTCCTACGAGCAGTACTTC.